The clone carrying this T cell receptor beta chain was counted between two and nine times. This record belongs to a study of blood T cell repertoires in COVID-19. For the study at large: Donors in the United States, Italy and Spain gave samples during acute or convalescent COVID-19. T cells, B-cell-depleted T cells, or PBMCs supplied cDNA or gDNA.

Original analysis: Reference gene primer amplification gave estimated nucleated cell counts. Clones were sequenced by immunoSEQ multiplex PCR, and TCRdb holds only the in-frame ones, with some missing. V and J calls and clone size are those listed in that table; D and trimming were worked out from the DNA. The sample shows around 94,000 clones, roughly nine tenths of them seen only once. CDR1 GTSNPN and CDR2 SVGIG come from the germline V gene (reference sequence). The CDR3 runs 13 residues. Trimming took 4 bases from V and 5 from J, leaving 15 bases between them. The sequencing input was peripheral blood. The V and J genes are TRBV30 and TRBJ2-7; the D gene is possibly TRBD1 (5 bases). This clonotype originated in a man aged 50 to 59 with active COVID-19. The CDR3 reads CAWTRARTNEQYF. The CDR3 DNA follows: TGTGCCTGGACCAGGGCCCGAACCAACGAGCAGTACTTC. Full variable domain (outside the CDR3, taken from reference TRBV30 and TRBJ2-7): SQTIHQWPATLVQPVGSPLSLECTVEGTSNPNLYWYRQAAGRGLQLLFYSVGIGQISSEVPQNLSASRPQDRQFILSSKKLLLSDSGFYLCAWTRARTNEQYFGPGTRLTVT.